Described below is a single TCR beta chain sequence and its context. These data come from a study of shared clonotypes between healthy human individuals. The data were produced by immunoSEQ multiplex PCR, yet TCRdb's version contains in-frame clones alone and is incomplete. The sample includes fewer than 1.8 million clones, approximately 98.5% of them seen just once. Germline CDR1 and CDR2: SQVTM and ANQGSEA. J lost 4 bases, V lost 6 bases, and 8 bases had no gene match. CDR3 size: 15 residues. The rearrangement uses TRBV29-1 and TRBJ2-1; the match to TRBD2 covers 11 bases. What was sequenced was naive CD4+ T cells sorted from blood. Subset given: CD45RA+ positively selected. This receptor was obtained from a man aged 25-45 years in good health. CDR3 amino acids: CSVKGLAEGYNEQFF. The CDR3 nucleotides are TGCAGCGTCAAGGGACTAGCGGAGGGATACAATGAGCAGTTCTTC.